This TCR beta chain appears in the sequencing data of a study of shared clonotypes between healthy human individuals (dated by TCRdb to about 2020). Study-wide context: A couple of women and a few men aged 18 to 49 years were included in the cohort. For each donor, three plates each were used for CD4 naive and CD4 memory, two plates were used for CD8 naive, and one plate was used for CD8 memory. The study deeply sequenced blood TCR repertoires of about 5 healthy adults to estimate repertoire size and the extent of clonotype sharing between individuals. To increase sequencing depth and limit assay-specific biases, TCR repertoire library preparation and sequencing were carried out by different laboratories using diverse techniques. Leukapheresis yielded between about 0.85 and 9 billion PBMCs per donor.

The donors were healthy, HIV-negative adults with no recently reported acute infections or vaccinations. Every donor was a Caucasian adult living in Nashville, Tennessee, USA. Magnetic negative selection was used to enrich CD4+ T cells, after which naive cells were positively selected on CD45RA and the negative fraction became the memory subset. Blood was collected by leukapheresis, and PBMCs were isolated by Ficoll-Histopaque density gradient centrifugation and then cryopreserved in liquid nitrogen vapor phase. Purity and quantity of every magnetically sorted T cell population were checked by analytical flow cytometry. Genomic DNA was isolated from each sorted fraction and quantified by UV absorbance on a Nanodrop 2000c. Overall study outcomes, separate from this receptor: Across a handful of donors, approximately 5% of naive CD4, approximately 3.5% of naive CD8, about 2.3% of memory CD4, and approximately 0.42% of memory CD8 clonotypes were shared. Sampling was restricted to blood, and TCR repertoires in tissue are likely to differ from TCR repertoires in blood. Larger estimated clonotype richness was generally found for naive subsets than for memory subsets. Higher generation probabilities were observed for clonotypes shared by all four sorted-subset donors than for non-shared clonotypes. Because the study included only a small number of donors, the genetic and exposure-history diversity represented was limited. Rarefaction of sorted-subset datasets indicated incomplete sequencing despite the large sequencing depth. Based on pairwise subsampling, the degree of clonotype sharing among donors was expected to be affected by sequencing depth.

TCR CDR3 regions were amplified from genomic DNA by multiplex PCR using the deep immunoSEQ assay. Extracted genomic DNA from each cell subset was distributed evenly across all wells of several immunoSEQ 96-well plates, and each plate was treated as a replicate. For sorted subsets, around 0.2 ug of genomic DNA, equivalent to some 30,000 T cell genomes, went into each replicate PCR. Purified libraries were measured with a Qubit 3.0 fluorometer, size-checked on a Bioanalyzer 2100, and measured again with the KAPA Library Quantification kit. Each immunoSEQ 96-well plate was sequenced on its own single-read 150-cycle Illumina NextSeq 550 flow cell. The study's processing was this. Because the immunoSEQ output held only junctional sequences and lacked quality scores, the filtering could not match the filtering applied to full-length reads. Sequences were annotated with PyIR, a Python wrapper for IgBLAST v1.9, and V/J genes and CDR3 were assigned using IMGT germline references. Reads with weak V/J assignments (E-value above 1e-6), missing CDR3, stop codons, out-of-frame junctions, or ambiguous translated residues were removed. V3J clonotypes were defined as sequences sharing an identical inferred V gene, J gene, and CDR3 amino acid sequence. To compute the percentage overlap between repertoires, the number of shared unique clonotypes was divided by the size of the smaller repertoire. Richness of each repertoire was evaluated using RTK rarefaction, the Chao1 estimator, and Recon v2.1 estimates of unobserved clonotypes. Generation probabilities were computed with OLGA for all TCRbeta clonotypes obtained by the gDNA method from a few donors. What TCRdb holds here is the immuneACCESS table cut down to in-frame rearrangements. Part of the clones is not present; checked against another copy, under half of the missing clones reflect an unresolved V gene, and the others are unexplained. Clonal size and the V and J genes are those of that table, whereas D and trimming came from the DNA. This sample is represented by 1,500,000 or so clones; roughly 96% of them were singletons. The ten top clones hold more than 0.9% of the sample.

As concerns this clone: Its antigen is currently not known. There are no base qualities to consult, and no much larger clone falls within one base.

V sheds 6 bases and J sheds 10 bases, leaving 16 bases between their ends. CDR1 and CDR2, per the germline V gene, are SGHTA and FQGNSA. The CDR3 runs 13 residues from the cysteine to the phenylalanine. CDR3 DNA only is kept here, 39 bases in frame from base 1. Specimen: naive CD4+ T cells sorted from blood. The cell subset or site label, read with the paper, signifies: CD45RA+ positively selected. The sequence is built from TRBV7-2 and TRBJ2-1; TRBD2 might be the D gene, on 5 matching bases. The receptor comes from a man between 25 and 39 years old in good health. The sequence in DNA is TGTGCCAGCAGACAAACGAGGGTTGGAGAGCAGTTCTTC. Translation gives CASRQTRVGEQFF.